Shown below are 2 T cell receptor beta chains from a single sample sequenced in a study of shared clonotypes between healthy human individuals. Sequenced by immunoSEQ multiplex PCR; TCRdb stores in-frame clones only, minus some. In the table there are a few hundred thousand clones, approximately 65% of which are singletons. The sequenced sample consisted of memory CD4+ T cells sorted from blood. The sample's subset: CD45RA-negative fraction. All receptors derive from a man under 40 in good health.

DNA of the CDR3: TGTGCCAGCAGCGATGGACAGCAGGCGAAGCAGTACTTC. Encoded protein: CASSDGQQAKQYF. V usage is TRBV5-6 and J usage is TRBJ2-7; D possibly corresponds to TRBD1 (6 bases). CDR1 and CDR2 from the germline V gene are SGHDT and YYEEEE. V shed 4 bases and J shed 8 bases, with 16 bases lying between them. The CDR3 spans 13 residues.

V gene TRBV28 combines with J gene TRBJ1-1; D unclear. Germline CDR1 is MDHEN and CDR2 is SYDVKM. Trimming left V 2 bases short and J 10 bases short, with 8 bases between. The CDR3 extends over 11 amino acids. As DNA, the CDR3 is TGTGCCAGCAGTTTAGTCAGGAGAGCTTTCTTT. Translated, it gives CASSLVRRAFF.